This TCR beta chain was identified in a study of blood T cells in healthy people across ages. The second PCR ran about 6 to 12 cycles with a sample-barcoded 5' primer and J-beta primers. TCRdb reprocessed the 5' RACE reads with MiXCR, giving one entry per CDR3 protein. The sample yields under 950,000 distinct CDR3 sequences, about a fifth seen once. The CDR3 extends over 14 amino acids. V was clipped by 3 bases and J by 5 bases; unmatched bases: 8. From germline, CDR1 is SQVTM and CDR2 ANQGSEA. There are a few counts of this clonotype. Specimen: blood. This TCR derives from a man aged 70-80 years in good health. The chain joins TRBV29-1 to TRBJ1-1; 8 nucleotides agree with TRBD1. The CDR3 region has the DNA TGCAGCGTTGAGGGTCCAGGGGGCGGGACTGAAGCTTTCTTT. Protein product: CSVEGPGGGTEAFF. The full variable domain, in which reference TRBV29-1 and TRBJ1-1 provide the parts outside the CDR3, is SAVISQKPSRDICQRGTSLTIQCQVDSQVTMMFWYRQQPGQSLTLIATANQGSEATYESGFVIDKFPISRPNLTFSTLTVSNMSPEDSSIYLCSVEGPGGGTEAFFGQGTRLTVV.